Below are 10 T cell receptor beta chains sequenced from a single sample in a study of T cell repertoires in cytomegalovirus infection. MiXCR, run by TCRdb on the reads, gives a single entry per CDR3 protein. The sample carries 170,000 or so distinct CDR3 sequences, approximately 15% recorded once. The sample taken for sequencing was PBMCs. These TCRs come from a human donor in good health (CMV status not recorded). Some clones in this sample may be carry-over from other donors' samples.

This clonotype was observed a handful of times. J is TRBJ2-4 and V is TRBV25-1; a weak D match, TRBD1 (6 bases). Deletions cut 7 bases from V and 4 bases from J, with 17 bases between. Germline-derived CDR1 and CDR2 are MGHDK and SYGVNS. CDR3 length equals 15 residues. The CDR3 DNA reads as TGTGCCAGCACCGCCCCAGACAGGACAAAAAACATTCAGTACTTC. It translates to CASTAPDRTKNIQYF. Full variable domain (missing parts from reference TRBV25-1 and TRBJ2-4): EADIYQTPRYLVIGTGKKITLECSQTMGHDKMYWYQQDPGMELHLIHYSYGVNSTEKGDLSSESTVSRIRTEHFPLTLESARPSHTSQYLCASTAPDRTKNIQYFGAGTRLSVL.

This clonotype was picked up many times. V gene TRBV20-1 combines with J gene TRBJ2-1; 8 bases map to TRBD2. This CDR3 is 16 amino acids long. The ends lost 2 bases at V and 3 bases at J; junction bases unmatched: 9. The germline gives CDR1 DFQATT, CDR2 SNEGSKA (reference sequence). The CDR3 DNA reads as TGCAGTGCTAGACCCCCAGCGGGGGAATTCTACAATGAGCAGTTCTTC. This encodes CSARPPAGEFYNEQFF.

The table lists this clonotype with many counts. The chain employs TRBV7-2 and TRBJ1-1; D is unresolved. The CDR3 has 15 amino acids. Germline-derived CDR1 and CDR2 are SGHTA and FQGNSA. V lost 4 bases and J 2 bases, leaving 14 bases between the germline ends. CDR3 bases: TGTGCCAGCAGCTCACCCGGGAAGAGAAACACTGAAGCTTTCTTT. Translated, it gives CASSSPGKRNTEAFF.

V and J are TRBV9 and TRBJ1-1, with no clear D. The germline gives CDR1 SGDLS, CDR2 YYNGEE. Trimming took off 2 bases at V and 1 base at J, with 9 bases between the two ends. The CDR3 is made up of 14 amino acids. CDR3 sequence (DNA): TGTGCCAGCAGCGTGACGGCAGGGAACACTGAAGCTTTCTTT. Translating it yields CASSVTAGNTEAFF.

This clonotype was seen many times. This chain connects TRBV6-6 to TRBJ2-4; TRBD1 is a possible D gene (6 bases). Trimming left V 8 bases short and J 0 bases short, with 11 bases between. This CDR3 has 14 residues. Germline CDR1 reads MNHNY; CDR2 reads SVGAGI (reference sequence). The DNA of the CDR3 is TGTGCCAGCGAGGACAGCCTAGCCAAAAACATTCAGTACTTC. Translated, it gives CASEDSLAKNIQYF.

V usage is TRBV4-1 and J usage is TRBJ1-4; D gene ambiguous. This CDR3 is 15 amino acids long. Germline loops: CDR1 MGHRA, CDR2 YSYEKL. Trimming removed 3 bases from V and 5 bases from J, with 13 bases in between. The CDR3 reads CASSQVEGGNEKLFF. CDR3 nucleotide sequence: TGCGCCAGCAGCCAGGTCGAGGGAGGGAATGAAAAACTGTTTTTT.

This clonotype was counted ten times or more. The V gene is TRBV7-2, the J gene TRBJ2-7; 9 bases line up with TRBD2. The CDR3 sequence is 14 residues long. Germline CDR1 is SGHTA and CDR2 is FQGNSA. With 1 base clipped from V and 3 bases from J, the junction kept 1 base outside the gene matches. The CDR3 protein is CASSLGLADYEQYF. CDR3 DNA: TGTGCCAGCAGCTTAGGACTAGCGGACTACGAGCAGTACTTC. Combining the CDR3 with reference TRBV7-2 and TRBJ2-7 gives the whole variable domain GAGVSQSPSNKVTEKGKDVELRCDPISGHTALYWYRQSLGQGLEFLIYFQGNSAPDKSGLPSDRFSAERTGGSVSTLTIQRTQQEDSAVYLCASSLGLADYEQYFGPGTRLTVT.

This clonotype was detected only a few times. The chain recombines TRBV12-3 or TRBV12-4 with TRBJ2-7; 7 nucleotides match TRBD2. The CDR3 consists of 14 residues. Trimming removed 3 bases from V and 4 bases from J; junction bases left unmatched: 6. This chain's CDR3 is CASSFTGGRYEQYF. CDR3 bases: TGTGCCAGCAGTTTTACGGGAGGTCGGTACGAGCAGTACTTC.

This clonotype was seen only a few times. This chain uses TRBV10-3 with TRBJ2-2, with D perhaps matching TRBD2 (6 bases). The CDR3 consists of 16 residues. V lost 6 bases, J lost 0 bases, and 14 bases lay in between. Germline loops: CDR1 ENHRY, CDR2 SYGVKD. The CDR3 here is CAIRHSGGTNTGELFF. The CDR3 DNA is TGTGCCATCAGGCATAGCGGAGGAACGAACACCGGGGAGCTGTTTTTT.

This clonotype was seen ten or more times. This CDR3 reads CASSQSPPGLAGGLDEQFF. As DNA, the CDR3 is TGTGCCAGCAGCCAATCACCCCCTGGACTAGCGGGGGGGTTGGATGAGCAGTTCTTC. This chain connects TRBV3-1 to TRBJ2-1; 15 bases are shared with TRBD2. The CDR3 has 19 amino acids. V lost 2 bases to trimming and J lost 8 bases; unmatched junction nucleotides: 13. Germline loops: CDR1 LGHDT, CDR2 YNNKEL (reference sequence).